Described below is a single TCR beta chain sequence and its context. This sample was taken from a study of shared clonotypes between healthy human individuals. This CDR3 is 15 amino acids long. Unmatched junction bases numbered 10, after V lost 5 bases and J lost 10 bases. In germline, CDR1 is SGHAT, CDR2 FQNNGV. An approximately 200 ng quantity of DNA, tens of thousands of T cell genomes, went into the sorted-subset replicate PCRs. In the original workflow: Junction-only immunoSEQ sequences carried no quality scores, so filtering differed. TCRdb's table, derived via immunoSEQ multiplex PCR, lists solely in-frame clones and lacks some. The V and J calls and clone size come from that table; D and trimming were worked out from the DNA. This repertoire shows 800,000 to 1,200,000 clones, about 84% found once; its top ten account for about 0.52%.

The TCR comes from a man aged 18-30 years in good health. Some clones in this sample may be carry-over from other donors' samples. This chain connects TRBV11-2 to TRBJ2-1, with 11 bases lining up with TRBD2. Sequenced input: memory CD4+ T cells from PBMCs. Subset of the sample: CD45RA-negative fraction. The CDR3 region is CASSPGLAELGEQFF. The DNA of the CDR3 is TGTGCCAGCAGCCCGGGACTAGCGGAACTAGGAGAGCAGTTCTTC.